The 32 T cell receptor beta chains below were found in one sample sequenced in a study of T-cell memory formation after mild COVID-19. One entry per CDR3 protein results from TCRdb running MiXCR on the 5' RACE reads. Seen here are 350,000 or so distinct CDR3 sequences, roughly 13% observed once, and the top ten hold 20% to 25%. What was sequenced was PBMCs or a T cell subset sorted from them (not recorded which). The receptors here all came from a young man who had mild COVID-19 (a few samples of this study predate the infection). Cell type and time point are not known.

At least ten counts were recorded for this clonotype. The chain uses TRBV15 and TRBJ2-2; D gene uncertain. Trimming took off 3 bases at V and 1 base at J, with 3 bases between the two ends. CDR3 length: 13 residues. Germline V gives CDR1 LNHNV, CDR2 YYDKDF (reference sequence). CDR3 bases: TGTGCCACCAGCAGTCAGAACACCGGGGAGCTGTTTTTT. Translated, it gives CATSSQNTGELFF. The whole variable domain, remainder taken from reference TRBV15 and TRBJ2-2, is DAMVIQNPRYQVTQFGKPVTLSCSQTLNHNVMYWYQQKSSQAPKLLFHYYDKDFNNEADTPDNFQSRRPNTSFCFLDIRSPGLGDTAMYLCATSSQNTGELFFGEGSRLTVL.

The V call is TRBV6-5, the J call TRBJ2-1, with 12 bases identical to TRBD2. Looked up from germline, CDR1 is MNHEY and CDR2 is SVGAGI. J lost 4 bases, V lost 4 bases, and 8 bases had no gene match. This CDR3 has 17 residues. The CDR3 coding sequence is TGTGCCAGCAGTTTCGTACGGACTAGCGGGGTTTACAATGAGCAGTTCTTC. This translates into CASSFVRTSGVYNEQFF.

As for this clonotype: A clone one base away is much larger, so this may be a read error. This chain connects TRBV4-1 to TRBJ2-7; no clear D. CDR1 and CDR2 from the germline V gene are MGHRA and YSYEKL. The CDR3 totals 15 residues. V was clipped by 0 bases and J by 2 bases, with 11 bases between them. CDR3 loop: CASSQEGSKAYEQYF. The CDR3 region has the DNA TGCGCCAGCAGCCAAGAGGGCAGCAAGGCCTACGAGCAGTACTTC.

This clonotype appeared once. V and J are TRBV18 and TRBJ1-1; 9 nucleotides line up with TRBD1. There are 17 residues in the CDR3. CDR1 is KGHSH, CDR2 LQKENI, per germline. The V and J ends lost 0 bases and 6 bases, in that order; junction bases with no gene match: 11. Written as DNA, the CDR3 is TGTGCCAGCTCACCACCTTCGGGACAGGGATCTTCGGCTGAAGCTTTCTTT. Protein product: CASSPPSGQGSSAEAFF.

The V and J genes are TRBV7-9 and TRBJ2-7; TRBD2 matches at 7 bases. Trimming took 5 bases from V and 3 from J; bases not matched to a gene: 7. The germline V gene has CDR1 SEHNR and CDR2 FQNEAQ (reference sequence). The length of the CDR3 is 14 residues. The CDR3 reads CASSRGGGLYEQYF. Here the CDR3 DNA reads TGTGCCAGCAGCCGTGGGGGGGGACTCTACGAGCAGTACTTC.

V usage is TRBV7-9 and J usage is TRBJ1-5, with D perhaps TRBD1 (6 bases). Germline values: CDR1 SEHNR, CDR2 FQNEAQ (reference sequence). The CDR3 has 16 amino acids. Trimming stripped 5 bases from V and 13 bases from J, with 27 bases between. CDR3 in amino acids: CASSPPDGGRESAQHF. The DNA of the CDR3 is TGTGCCAGCAGCCCGCCCGATGGGGGCCGGGAATCAGCGCAGCATTTT.

The CDR3, as DNA: TGTGCCAGCAGCTTAGATTGGCTGAGCTCCTATAATTCACCCCTCCACTTT. Translation: CASSLDWLSSYNSPLHF. The chain joins TRBV7-2 to TRBJ1-6, with D uncertain. The V end lost 1 base, the J end lost 0 bases, and 10 bases lay between the germline ends. Germline CDR1 SGHTA, CDR2 FQGNSA. CDR3 size: 17 residues.

The chain links TRBV7-9 to TRBJ2-3; no firm D call. V shed 5 bases and J shed 2 bases, with 8 bases lying between them. The V gene's germline CDR1 is SEHNR and CDR2 FQNEAQ (reference sequence). This CDR3 contains 13 residues. CDR3 region: CASSRRNTDTQYF. CDR3 nucleotides: TGTGCCAGCAGCCGTCGAAACACAGATACGCAGTATTTT. Full variable domain (outside the CDR3, taken from reference TRBV7-9 and TRBJ2-3): DTGVSQNPRHKITKRGQNVTFRCDPISEHNRLYWYRQTLGQGPEFLTYFQNEAQLEKSRLLSDRFSAERPKGSFSTLEIQRTEQGDSAMYLCASSRRNTDTQYFGPGTRLTVL.

This clonotype was seen at least ten times. The chain uses TRBV5-1 and TRBJ2-2, with TRBD1 matching 7 bases. This CDR3 spans 15 amino acids. Trimming cost V 4 bases and J 7 bases; bases outside gene matches: 10. Germline CDR1 is SGHRS and CDR2 is YFSETQ. CDR3 in amino acids: CASSRNQGVGGELFF. The CDR3 nucleotides are TGCGCCAGCAGCCGCAATCAGGGGGTCGGCGGGGAGCTGTTTTTT.

This clonotype has only a few counts. The rearrangement joins TRBV5-4 to TRBJ2-3; TRBD1 aligns across 7 bases. There are 15 residues in the CDR3. The ends lost 0 bases at V and 3 bases at J; junction bases unmatched: 4. Germline V gives CDR1 SGHNT, CDR2 YYREEE (reference sequence). CDR3 sequence (DNA): TGTGCCAGCAGCTTGGAGCTGACAGGGACAGATACGCAGTATTTT. This gives the protein CASSLELTGTDTQYF.

CDR3 amino acids: CASSLVGGYSNQPQHF. Written as DNA, the CDR3 is TGCGCCAGCAGCTTGGTTGGAGGTTATAGCAATCAGCCCCAGCATTTT. This chain connects TRBV5-1 to TRBJ1-5; no firm D call. CDR1 and CDR2 (germline): SGHRS, YFSETQ. V lost 0 bases, J lost 0 bases, and 10 bases lay in between. The CDR3 contains 16 residues.

V gene TRBV27 combines with J gene TRBJ2-3; TRBD2 matches 11 bases. CDR1 and CDR2 from the germline V gene are MNHEY and SMNVEV (reference sequence). V was pared by 6 bases and J by 9 bases, with 11 bases of the junction left unmatched. The CDR3 length is 15 residues. The CDR3 region is CASRSLAGGPGTQYF. CDR3 coding DNA: TGTGCCAGCAGGAGCTTAGCGGGGGGGCCTGGGACGCAGTATTTT.

This clonotype was picked up a small number of times. The chain combines TRBV5-6 with TRBJ1-1; D possibly corresponds to TRBD1 (5 bases). The CDR3 is 15 residues long. V gave up 6 bases and J gave up 3 bases, with 18 bases separating them. Per germline, CDR1 SGHDT and CDR2 YYEEEE. The CDR3 loop is CASIPRGRGDTEAFF. CDR3 DNA: TGTGCCAGCATCCCTCGGGGTAGGGGAGACACTGAAGCTTTCTTT.

This clonotype showed up just a few times. This rearrangement joins TRBV7-6 to TRBJ2-1; D is perhaps TRBD1 or TRBD2 (5 bases each). This CDR3 region has 16 residues. V dropped 0 bases and J dropped 0 bases, with 9 bases sitting between them. Germline CDR1 is SGHVS and CDR2 is FNYEAQ. CDR3: CASSLASGSSYNEQFF. The CDR3 coding sequence is TGTGCCAGCAGCTTAGCTTCAGGGAGCTCCTACAATGAGCAGTTCTTC.

Only a few counts were recorded for this clonotype. The chain is built from TRBV29-1 and TRBJ1-5; D is unresolved. Per germline, CDR1 SQVTM and CDR2 ANQGSEA. The V end lost 2 bases, the J end lost 0 bases, and 5 bases lay between the germline ends. The CDR3 extends over 13 amino acids. The CDR3 spells CSVEFDSNQPQHF. The CDR3 DNA reads TGCAGCGTTGAATTCGATAGCAATCAGCCCCAGCATTTT.

This clonotype was detected many times. V is TRBV4-1 and J is TRBJ1-5, with D tentatively TRBD1 (5 bases). The CDR3 length is 14 residues. Trimming removed 1 base from V and 9 bases from J, with 13 bases in between. Germline V gene sequence: CDR1 MGHRA, CDR2 YSYEKL. The CDR3 DNA reads TGCGCCAGCAGCCAAGGGGCAGGGCCTCGGCCCCAGCATTTT. Its protein product is CASSQGAGPRPQHF.

This clonotype came up a few times. The chain recombines TRBV12-3 or TRBV12-4 with TRBJ1-5; TRBD1 matches 8 bases. The CDR3 consists of 15 residues. Losses at the gene ends were 3 bases for V and 6 bases for J; bases not matched to a gene: 7. The CDR3 is CASSFAATGAQPQHF. CDR3 DNA sequence: TGTGCCAGCAGTTTTGCTGCGACAGGGGCTCAGCCCCAGCATTTT.

There are a few counts of this clonotype. The chain recombines TRBV20-1 with TRBJ1-5, with a tentative D call TRBD1 (5 bases). Germline V gene lookup returns CDR1 DFQATT and CDR2 SNEGSKA (reference sequence). The CDR3 covers 15 residues. Trimming cost V 6 bases and J 4 bases, with 19 bases left between them. The CDR3 loop reads CSATGPRGGNQPQHF. DNA of the CDR3: TGCAGTGCCACTGGCCCCCGCGGGGGAAATCAGCCCCAGCATTTT.

For the CDR3, the DNA is TGTGCCAGCGGGATGACCGGGGAGCTGTTTTTT. Translating it yields CASGMTGELFF. The chain combines TRBV7-8 with TRBJ2-2, with D hard to call. Trimming shortened V by 8 bases and J by 5 bases, and 6 bases separated the two germline ends. Germline assignment: CDR1 SGHVS and CDR2 FQNEAQ. The length of the CDR3 is 11 residues.

The gene calls are TRBV5-1 and TRBJ2-7; maybe TRBD2 (6 bases). Between the trimmed V and J ends, which lost 0 bases and 1 base, there was a span of 8 bases. The CDR3 totals 14 residues. Germline CDR1 and CDR2: SGHRS and YFSETQ. The CDR3 loop reads CASSLARESYEQYF. The CDR3 nucleotides read TGCGCCAGCAGCTTGGCCCGGGAGTCCTACGAGCAGTACTTC.

The chain uses TRBV20-1 and TRBJ2-1, with D uncertain. Germline lookup yields CDR1 DFQATT and CDR2 SNEGSKA (reference sequence). CDR3 length equals 13 residues. V was shortened by 6 bases and J by 4 bases, with 13 bases between the two germline ends. The CDR3 bases are TGCAGTGCACGTAGAGGCCCTTACAATGAGCAGTTCTTC. This codes for CSARRGPYNEQFF.

This clonotype turned up a few times. CDR3 DNA: TGCGCCAGCAGCGCTGGACAGTGGGGCACTGAAGCTTTCTTT. Protein product: CASSAGQWGTEAFF. The V call is TRBV5-1, the J call TRBJ1-1; a weak D match, TRBD1 (6 bases). CDR1 and CDR2 from the germline V gene are SGHRS and YFSETQ. Between the trimmed V and J ends, which lost 4 bases and 4 bases, there was a span of 14 bases. The CDR3 is 14 residues long.

The rearrangement joins TRBV4-1 to TRBJ2-1; 9 bases fit TRBD1. The CDR3 covers 15 residues. CDR1 MGHRA and CDR2 YSYEKL come from the germline V gene. The V and J ends lost 3 bases and 7 bases, in that order; junction bases with no gene match: 7. CDR3 amino acids: CASSQMGTGNNEQFF. CDR3 DNA: TGCGCCAGCAGCCAGATGGGGACAGGGAATAATGAGCAGTTCTTC.

The CDR3 reads CASSPGGRAYNEQFF. In DNA form, the CDR3 reads TGTGCCAGCAGCCCAGGGGGCCGGGCTTACAATGAGCAGTTCTTC. The V call is TRBV9, the J call TRBJ2-1; TRBD1 agrees at 8 bases. There are 15 residues in the CDR3. Germline CDR1 reads SGDLS; CDR2 reads YYNGEE. Unmatched junction bases numbered 7, after V lost 4 bases and J lost 4 bases.

This clonotype was observed a few times. V usage is TRBV6-5 and J usage is TRBJ2-5, with D perhaps TRBD1 or TRBD2 (5 bases each). CDR3 length: 17 residues. Trimming removed 5 bases from V and 0 bases from J, with 19 bases in between. Per germline, CDR1 MNHEY and CDR2 SVGAGI. CDR3 nucleotide sequence: TGTGCCAGCAGTCCCACCGGGACCCCCTCGTACCAAGAGACCCAGTACTTC. This translates into CASSPTGTPSYQETQYF.

This clonotype was seen many times. The genes are TRBV24-1 and TRBJ2-3; 11 bases align to TRBD2. From germline, CDR1 is KGHDR and CDR2 SFDVKD. CDR3 length equals 16 residues. V was pared by 4 bases and J by 4 bases, with 6 bases of the junction left unmatched. The chain's CDR3 is CATSDISGGAPDTQYF. In DNA, the CDR3 is TGTGCCACCAGTGACATTAGCGGGGGGGCCCCAGATACGCAGTATTTT.

The V and J genes are TRBV3-1 and TRBJ2-1; possible D gene TRBD1, 5 bases. V lost 3 bases and J 2 bases, leaving 14 bases between the germline ends. The CDR3 runs 16 residues. CDR1 is LGHDT and CDR2 is YNNKEL in the germline V gene (reference sequence). The CDR3 sequence is CASSHLGQGTYNEQFF. DNA for the CDR3: TGTGCCAGCAGCCACTTGGGGCAGGGAACCTACAATGAGCAGTTCTTC.

V usage is TRBV5-1 and J usage is TRBJ2-3, with 7 bases fitting TRBD2. CDR1 SGHRS and CDR2 YFSETQ come from the germline V gene. The V gene end was trimmed by 0 bases and the J gene end by 1 base; junction bases not matched to a gene: 5. This CDR3 has 16 amino acids. The CDR3 DNA reads as TGCGCCAGCAGCTTGGTCGGTGCGGGGGGCACAGATACGCAGTATTTT. Translation: CASSLVGAGGTDTQYF.

J is TRBJ2-5 and V is TRBV18; D tentatively fits TRBD1 or TRBD2 (6 bases each). Trimming took 0 bases from V and 4 from J, leaving 12 bases between them. The CDR3 is 15 residues long. From germline, CDR1 is KGHSH and CDR2 LQKENI. The CDR3 loop reads CASSPPSGGLETQYF. The DNA of the CDR3 is TGTGCCAGCTCACCACCGTCCGGGGGCTTAGAGACCCAGTACTTC.

V is TRBV4-1 and J is TRBJ2-7; 8 bases align to TRBD1. The germline gives CDR1 MGHRA, CDR2 YSYEKL. Trimming at V came to 3 bases and at J to 4 bases, leaving 5 bases not matched to a gene. The CDR3 extends over 14 amino acids. CDR3 DNA sequence: TGCGCCAGCAGCCACTCGGACAGGGAGTACGAGCAGTACTTC. This codes for CASSHSDREYEQYF.

In its sample, this clonotype was seen many times. The chain carries TRBV20-1 and TRBJ1-1; tentative D call: TRBD1 (6 bases). This CDR3 spans 17 amino acids. V lost 3 bases, J lost 0 bases, and 20 bases lay in between. The germline V gene has CDR1 DFQATT and CDR2 SNEGSKA (reference sequence). The chain's CDR3 is CSARPIPGHPMNTEAFF. The CDR3 DNA reads TGCAGTGCTAGGCCGATACCGGGACACCCCATGAACACTGAAGCTTTCTTT.

In this sample, this clonotype turned up a few times. V gene TRBV12-3 or TRBV12-4 combines with J gene TRBJ1-2; no definite D call. The CDR3 extends over 15 amino acids. The V and J ends lost 5 bases and 2 bases respectively, with 15 bases between them. CDR3 amino acids: CASSPRWNSNYGYTF. The CDR3 bases are TGTGCCAGCAGTCCCCGTTGGAACAGCAACTATGGCTACACCTTC.